This TCR beta chain was recovered during a study of blood T cells in healthy people across ages. Then a second PCR, running about 6 to 12 cycles, was carried out with a sample-barcoded 5' primer and a J-beta primer mix. Per sample, CDR3-containing paired-end reads numbered at least 2.5 million. TCRdb used MiXCR to reprocess the 5' RACE reads, holding one entry per CDR3 protein. The sample contains roughly 1,100,000 distinct CDR3 sequences, under 30% of which appear only once. The CDR3 is 12 amino acids. CDR1 is SEHNR, CDR2 FQNEAQ, per germline (reference sequence). This sample was also put to use in a study of T cells of mothers and their children.

The chain has TRBV7-9 and TRBJ2-1, with D perhaps TRBD1 (5 bases). Near its end, the DNA agrees better with TRBJ2-5, so the J call may be wrong. Sequencing input: blood. This TCR derives from a girl aged 2 to 10 in good health. The CDR3 sequence is CASKRGSETQYF. The DNA of the CDR3 is TGTGCCAGTAAAAGGGGTTCGGAGACCCAGTACTTC.